The sequence of this T cell receptor (beta chain) was determined in a study of CD8 T cells in Susac syndrome. Germline V gene lookup returns CDR1 SSHAT and CDR2 FNYEAQ (reference sequence). There are 15 residues in the CDR3. RNA totalling roughly 0.45 to 1 ug underwent reverse transcription with random hexamers. TCRdb re-called the immunoSEQ multiplex PCR reads through MiXCR, storing one row per CDR3 protein. The data contain some 140,000 distinct CDR3 sequences, approximately 95% of them singletons. Concerning this clonotype itself: Its ends do not fully match the called genes, so a read error is possible.

Sequencing was done on a sample of CD8+ T cells from PBMCs. The origin of this receptor is a human donor with Susac syndrome. This chain connects TRBV7-7 to TRBJ2-7; 11 bases fit TRBD1. The CDR3 loop is CASSSGTGGSYEQYF. CDR3 nucleotides: TGTGCTAGCAGCTCCGGGACAGGGGGCTCCTACGAGCAGTACTTC.